This TCR beta chain comes out of a study of cytomegalovirus exposure and HLA in healthy donors. Study-wide points: Relative to the roughly 640-donor mean, N-insertions were reportedly fewer in an Asian-associated ancestry cluster in a later analysis.

PCR employed 60 Vbeta and 13 Jbeta primers. The repertoire was sequenced with immunoSEQ multiplex PCR; TCRdb's copy has only in-frame clones and lacks some. The repertoire holds over 30,000 clones, 75% to 90% seen once, with 9.5% to 12% in the top ten. CDR3 length equals 13 residues. V trimming: 6 bases; J trimming: 11 bases; junction bases outside the gene matches: 4. The germline gives CDR1 SNHLY, CDR2 FYNNEI. Note on this clone: No antigen is known for it.

Specimen: PBMCs. This TCR was recovered from a woman aged 40 to 50 in good health and CMV-seropositive. The J gene is TRBJ2-1, the V gene TRBV2; 13 bases map to TRBD2. Written as DNA, the CDR3 is TGTGCCAGCAGGGGACTAGCGGGACCTAAGCAGTTCTTC. The encoded protein is CASRGLAGPKQFF.